This entry lists 26 T cell receptor beta chains sequenced from one sample in a study of cytomegalovirus exposure and HLA in healthy donors. The study ran its PCR with 60 Vbeta and 13 Jbeta primers. The data were produced by immunoSEQ multiplex PCR, yet TCRdb's version contains in-frame clones alone and is incomplete. The data show 50,000 to 60,000 clones, with approximately 70% seen just once and roughly 3% held by the top ten. The sequencing sample was made of PBMCs. The receptors were gathered from a man aged 18 to 30 in good health and CMV-seronegative.

This sequence joins TRBV28 and TRBJ1-4; D gene ambiguous. The germline V gene has CDR1 MDHEN and CDR2 SYDVKM. The V end lost 3 bases, the J end lost 4 bases, and 12 bases lay between the germline ends. CDR3 length: 15 residues. CDR3 sequence: CASSFDGENNEKLFF. The DNA for the CDR3 is TGTGCCAGCAGTTTTGATGGGGAGAATAATGAAAAACTGTTTTTT.

The rearrangement joins TRBV6-4 to TRBJ1-1, with D possibly matching TRBD1 (5 bases). The V end lost 6 bases, the J end lost 3 bases, and 14 bases lay between the germline ends. CDR1 MRHNA and CDR2 SNTAGT come from the germline V gene. This CDR3 is 14 amino acids long. The CDR3 protein is CASSVGEGYTEAFF. CDR3 sequence (DNA): TGTGCCAGCAGCGTAGGGGAGGGATACACTGAAGCTTTCTTT.

This chain links TRBV11-2 with TRBJ1-2; TRBD1 aligns across 9 bases. CDR1 is SGHAT, CDR2 FQNNGV, per germline. V lost 4 bases to trimming and J lost 3 bases; unmatched junction nucleotides: 6. The CDR3 is made up of 15 amino acids. The CDR3 sequence: CASSSLQGADYGYTF. In DNA form, the CDR3 reads TGTGCCAGCAGCTCTCTACAGGGGGCGGACTATGGCTACACCTTC. Together with reference TRBV11-2 and TRBJ1-2, the CDR3 gives the full variable domain: EAGVAQSPRYKIIEKRQSVAFWCNPISGHATLYWYQQILGQGPKLLIQFQNNGVVDDSQLPKDRFSAERLKGVDSTLKIQPAKLEDSAVYLCASSSLQGADYGYTFGSGTRLTVV.

This chain links TRBV2 with TRBJ2-7; no reliable D call. The CDR3 is 15 residues long. Germline V lookup: CDR1 SNHLY, CDR2 FYNNEI. V lost 4 bases and J 2 bases, leaving 15 bases between the germline ends. CDR3 coding DNA: TGTGCCAGCAGTGTAGAGCCATCACCCGCCTACGAGCAGTACTTC. It is translated as CASSVEPSPAYEQYF.

The chain couples TRBV5-4 to TRBJ1-3; D call uncertain. Germline V lookup: CDR1 SGHNT, CDR2 YYREEE (reference sequence). The germline V and J ends were trimmed by 3 bases and 4 bases, with 8 bases remaining between them. CDR3 length: 13 residues. This CDR3 reads CASSSGGGNTIYF. In nucleotides, the CDR3 is TGTGCCAGCAGCTCTGGCGGAGGAAACACCATATATTTT.

The chain is built from TRBV7-9 and TRBJ2-1; 7 bases fit TRBD1. This CDR3 comprises 15 residues. V dropped 3 bases and J dropped 3; count of bases not matched to a gene: 5. CDR1 is SEHNR and CDR2 is FQNEAQ in the germline V gene (reference sequence). CDR3 in amino acids: CASSFTGAVYNEQFF. DNA of the CDR3: TGTGCCAGCAGCTTCACAGGGGCAGTCTACAATGAGCAGTTCTTC.

As DNA, the CDR3 is TGTGCCAGCAGGGGAGCCCCGGGACAGTATAATTCACCCCTCCACTTT. Translating gives CASRGAPGQYNSPLHF. The chain combines TRBV28 with TRBJ1-6, with TRBD1 identical over 7 bases. CDR1 is MDHEN, CDR2 SYDVKM, per germline. The ends lost 6 bases at V and 4 bases at J; junction bases unmatched: 9. This CDR3 has 16 residues. Combining the CDR3 with reference TRBV28 and TRBJ1-6 gives the whole variable domain DVKVTQSSRYLVKRTGEKVFLECVQDMDHENMFWYRQDPGLGLRLIYFSYDVKMKEKGDIPEGYSVSREKKERFSLILESASTNQTSMYLCASRGAPGQYNSPLHFGNGTRLTVT.

The chain combines TRBV4-3 with TRBJ2-2; 10 positions match TRBD2. The CDR3 consists of 16 residues. CDR1 and CDR2 from the germline V gene are LGHNA and YSLEER. V shed 1 base and J 6 bases; nucleotides not matched to a gene: 5. CDR3 protein: CASSQVSSGSAGELFF. The CDR3 DNA is TGCGCCAGCAGCCAAGTTTCTAGCGGGAGCGCCGGGGAGCTGTTTTTT.

V and J are TRBV28 and TRBJ2-3; 13 bases fit TRBD2. Germline CDR1 and CDR2: MDHEN and SYDVKM. The CDR3 totals 17 residues. J gave up 0 bases and V 5 bases, and 5 bases lay outside the gene matches. Here the CDR3 DNA reads TGTGCCAGCAGTGGAAGGACTAGCGGGAGAAGCACAGATACGCAGTATTTT. Translated: CASSGRTSGRSTDTQYF. Variable domain in full (rest from reference TRBV28 and TRBJ2-3): DVKVTQSSRYLVKRTGEKVFLECVQDMDHENMFWYRQDPGLGLRLIYFSYDVKMKEKGDIPEGYSVSREKKERFSLILESASTNQTSMYLCASSGRTSGRSTDTQYFGPGTRLTVL.

The genes are TRBV28 and TRBJ2-7; 8 positions agree with TRBD2. The CDR3 totals 15 residues. V lost 5 bases and J lost 1; bases outside the gene matches: 7. Germline CDR1 and CDR2: MDHEN and SYDVKM. This chain's CDR3 is CASSRAGASSYEQYF. CDR3 DNA: TGTGCCAGCAGTCGAGCGGGAGCCTCATCCTACGAGCAGTACTTC.

The J gene is TRBJ1-2, the V gene TRBV4-1, with D perhaps TRBD1 (5 bases). Trimming took off 1 base at V and 8 bases at J, with 17 bases between the two ends. Looked up from germline, CDR1 is MGHRA and CDR2 is YSYEKL. This CDR3 contains 15 residues. DNA of the CDR3: TGCGCCAGCAGCCAAGTATCGCGGGGCGGTAAAGGCTACACCTTC. It specifies CASSQVSRGGKGYTF.

The CDR3: CAGCPTSGYQETQYF. The CDR3 nucleotides are TGTGCCGGATGCCCGACTAGCGGGTACCAAGAGACCCAGTACTTC. The gene calls are TRBV2 and TRBJ2-5; 10 bases fit TRBD2. CDR1 is SNHLY, CDR2 FYNNEI, per germline. V lost 11 bases and J lost 0; bases outside the gene matches: 9. This CDR3 spans 15 amino acids. Based on the CDR3 plus reference TRBV2 and TRBJ2-5, the full variable domain is EPEVTQTPSHQVTQMGQEVILRCVPISNHLYFYWYRQILGQKVEFLVSFYNNEISEKSEIFDDQFSVERPDGSNFTLKIRSTKLEDSAMYFCAGCPTSGYQETQYFGPGTRLLVL.

The chain links TRBV2 to TRBJ2-7; TRBD2 might be the D (5 bases). Germline CDR1 is SNHLY and CDR2 is FYNNEI. The CDR3 runs 14 residues. Trimming shortened V by 6 bases and J by 3 bases, and 15 bases separated the two germline ends. The CDR3 loop reads CASSEWTGNYEQYF. The CDR3 DNA follows: TGTGCCAGCAGCGAGTGGACCGGGAACTACGAGCAGTACTTC.

The chain has TRBV13 and TRBJ2-5; 11 positions agree with TRBD1. Trimming took 4 bases from V and 5 from J; bases not matched to a gene: 6. This CDR3 has 15 residues. The germline V gene has CDR1 PRHDT and CDR2 FYEKMQ (reference sequence). CDR3 coding DNA: TGTGCCAGCAGCTCTAGGACAGGGGGCCTGGAGACCCAGTACTTC. Protein product: CASSSRTGGLETQYF.

The chain couples TRBV5-1 to TRBJ1-1; D might be TRBD1 (5 bases). Germline values: CDR1 SGHRS, CDR2 YFSETQ. Trimming cost V 0 bases and J 1 base, with 10 bases left between them. CDR3 length: 15 amino acids. CDR3 sequence (DNA): TGCGCCAGCAGCTTGGGGGGGGGTGGGAACACTGAAGCTTTCTTT. Translating gives CASSLGGGGNTEAFF.

In this sample, this clone turned up a few times. This rearrangement joins TRBV30 to TRBJ2-6, with D unclear. Trimming stripped 2 bases from V and 0 bases from J, with 8 bases between. The CDR3 is 15 residues long. Germline V lookup: CDR1 GTSNPN, CDR2 SVGIG (reference sequence). DNA for the CDR3: TGTGCCTGGAGTCGAGATACCTCTGGGGCCAACGTCCTGACTTTC. It yields the protein CAWSRDTSGANVLTF.

This clone was counted a few times. The CDR3 sequence is CASRRSRDSYEQYF. In DNA form, the CDR3 reads TGTGCCAGCAGGCGTTCCCGGGACAGCTACGAGCAGTACTTC. The rearrangement joins TRBV6-1 to TRBJ2-7; 7 bases map to TRBD1. From germline, CDR1 is MNHNS and CDR2 SASEGT. The length of the CDR3 is 14 residues. V lost 6 bases, J lost 3 bases, and 8 bases stayed unmatched.

This chain links TRBV29-1 with TRBJ2-4; D is perhaps TRBD2 (6 bases). CDR3 length: 15 residues. Trimming removed 2 bases at V and 7 bases at J, with 18 bases between. Germline values: CDR1 SQVTM, CDR2 ANQGSEA. The CDR3 DNA reads TGCAGCGTTGAACCATCAGGAGGGCCCAGGAACATTCAGTACTTC. It is translated as CSVEPSGGPRNIQYF.

This clone was seen a few times. The CDR3 loop reads CASSPYEGGAGANVLTF. The CDR3 bases are TGTGCCAGCAGTCCCTACGAAGGGGGCGCTGGGGCCAACGTCCTGACTTTC. The chain is built from TRBV28 and TRBJ2-6; 7 positions agree with TRBD1. The CDR3 is made up of 17 amino acids. V was clipped by 5 bases and J by 2 bases; unmatched bases: 9. Germline lookup yields CDR1 MDHEN and CDR2 SYDVKM.

The chain has TRBV30 and TRBJ1-5; D not certain. Trimming removed 4 bases at V and 2 bases at J, with 9 bases between. The CDR3 is 13 amino acids. Per germline, CDR1 GTSNPN and CDR2 SVGIG (reference sequence). In nucleotides, the CDR3 is TGTGCCTGGACCCTCTTTGGCAATCAGCCCCAGCATTTT. Amino acids: CAWTLFGNQPQHF.

This clone was seen just once. The chain has TRBV11-2 and TRBJ1-2; D is undetermined. The CDR3 has 13 residues. Per the germline V gene, CDR1 is SGHAT and CDR2 is FQNNGV. Trimming removed 1 base from V and 4 bases from J, with 7 bases in between. The CDR3 region has the DNA TGTGCCAGCAGCTTAGGAAGGAGCTATGGCTACACCTTC. Translated: CASSLGRSYGYTF.

This clone has only a few counts. The gene calls are TRBV12-5 and TRBJ1-2; 8 positions match TRBD1. The length of the CDR3 is 17 residues. V lost 6 bases to trimming and J lost 0 bases; unmatched junction nucleotides: 12. CDR1 and CDR2 (germline): LGHNT, FRNRAP. Here the CDR3 reads CASGQTGTGSPNYGYTF. The DNA for the CDR3 is TGTGCTAGTGGCCAAACCGGGACAGGAAGTCCTAACTATGGCTACACCTTC.

The rearrangement uses TRBV5-4 and TRBJ1-2; 9 nucleotides match TRBD1. The CDR3 runs to 14 residues. V lost 4 bases and J lost 2; bases outside the gene matches: 3. Germline assignment: CDR1 SGHNT and CDR2 YYREEE (reference sequence). Written as DNA, the CDR3 is TGTGCCAGCAGCCGGGACAGGGAAAACTATGGCTACACCTTC. Translated, it gives CASSRDRENYGYTF.

The chain uses TRBV4-3 and TRBJ2-2; tentatively, D is TRBD1 (5 bases). In germline, CDR1 is LGHNA, CDR2 YSLEER. The CDR3 is 16 residues long. Trimming left V 0 bases short and J 4 bases short, with 12 bases between. The CDR3 DNA reads TGCGCCAGCAGCCAAGATTCAGGGATACTCACCGGGGAGCTGTTTTTT. Translated, it gives CASSQDSGILTGELFF.

The rearrangement uses TRBV5-1 and TRBJ2-3; a possible D gene is TRBD2 (6 bases). Germline CDR1 is SGHRS and CDR2 is YFSETQ. The germline V and J ends were trimmed by 3 bases and 6 bases, with 20 bases remaining between them. This CDR3 contains 16 residues. CDR3 sequence reads: CASSSYESGTDDTQYF. The CDR3 DNA reads TGCGCCAGCAGCTCCTACGAGTCCGGGACTGATGATACGCAGTATTTT.

The chain's CDR3 is CASSLGGVEQFF. CDR3 coding DNA: TGTGCCAGCAGCTTAGGGGGCGTTGAGCAGTTCTTC. The chain recombines TRBV13 with TRBJ2-1, with D unclear. V shed 0 bases and J shed 9 bases, with 6 bases lying between them. The CDR3 is made up of 12 amino acids. CDR1 and CDR2 from the germline V gene are PRHDT and FYEKMQ (reference sequence).